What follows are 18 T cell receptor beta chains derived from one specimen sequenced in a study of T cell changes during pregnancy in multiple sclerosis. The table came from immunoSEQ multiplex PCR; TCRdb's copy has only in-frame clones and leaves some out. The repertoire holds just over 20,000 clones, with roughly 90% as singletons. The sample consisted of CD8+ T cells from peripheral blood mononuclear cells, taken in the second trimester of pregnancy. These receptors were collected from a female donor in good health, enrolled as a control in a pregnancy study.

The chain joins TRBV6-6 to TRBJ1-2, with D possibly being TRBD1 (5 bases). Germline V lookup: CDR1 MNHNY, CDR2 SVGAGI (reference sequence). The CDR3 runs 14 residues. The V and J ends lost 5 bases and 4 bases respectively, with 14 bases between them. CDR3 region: CASSAPTVPYGYTF. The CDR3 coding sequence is TGTGCCAGCAGTGCCCCGACAGTCCCCTATGGCTACACCTTC.

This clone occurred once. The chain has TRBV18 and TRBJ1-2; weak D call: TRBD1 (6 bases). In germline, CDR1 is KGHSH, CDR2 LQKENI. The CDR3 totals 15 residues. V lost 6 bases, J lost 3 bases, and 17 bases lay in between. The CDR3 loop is CASSPVAGDDYGYTF. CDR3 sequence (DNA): TGTGCCAGCTCCCCGGTGGCAGGGGACGACTATGGCTACACCTTC.

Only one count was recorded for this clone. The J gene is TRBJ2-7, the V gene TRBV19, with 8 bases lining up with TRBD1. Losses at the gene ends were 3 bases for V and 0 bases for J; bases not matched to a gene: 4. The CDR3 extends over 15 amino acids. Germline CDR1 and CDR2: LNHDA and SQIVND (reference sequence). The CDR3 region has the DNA TGTGCCAGTAGTATTTCTGGACAGGGCTCCTACGAGCAGTACTTC. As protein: CASSISGQGSYEQYF.

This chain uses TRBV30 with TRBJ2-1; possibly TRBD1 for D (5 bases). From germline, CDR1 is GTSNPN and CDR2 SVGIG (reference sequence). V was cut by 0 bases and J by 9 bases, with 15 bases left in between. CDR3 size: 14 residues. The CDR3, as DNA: TGTGCCTGGAGTGTGGGTAGGGGCTCGGGTGAGCAGTTCTTC. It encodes CAWSVGRGSGEQFF.

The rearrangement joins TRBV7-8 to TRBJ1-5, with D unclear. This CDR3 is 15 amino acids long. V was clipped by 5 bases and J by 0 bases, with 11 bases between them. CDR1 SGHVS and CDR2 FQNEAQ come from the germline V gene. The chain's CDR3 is CASSPGIASNQPQHF. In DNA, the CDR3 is TGTGCCAGCAGCCCCGGTATAGCTAGCAATCAGCCCCAGCATTTT.

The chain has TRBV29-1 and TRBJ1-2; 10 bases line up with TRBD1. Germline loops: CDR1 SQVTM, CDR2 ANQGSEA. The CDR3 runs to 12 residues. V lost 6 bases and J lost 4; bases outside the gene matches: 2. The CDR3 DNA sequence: TGCAGCGTGGGACAGGGGTTCTATGGCTACACCTTC. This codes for CSVGQGFYGYTF.

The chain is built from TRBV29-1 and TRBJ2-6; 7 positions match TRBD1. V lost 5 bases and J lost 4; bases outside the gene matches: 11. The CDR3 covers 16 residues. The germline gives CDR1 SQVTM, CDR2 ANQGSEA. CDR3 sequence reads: CSVSSEQGNGANVLTF. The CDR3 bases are TGCAGCGTTTCAAGCGAACAGGGGAACGGGGCCAACGTCCTGACTTTC.

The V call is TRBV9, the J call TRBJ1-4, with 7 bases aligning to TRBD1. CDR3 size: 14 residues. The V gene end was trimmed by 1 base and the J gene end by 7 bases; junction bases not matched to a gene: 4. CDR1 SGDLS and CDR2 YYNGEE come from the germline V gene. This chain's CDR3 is CASSVQQGSEKLFF. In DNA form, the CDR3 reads TGTGCCAGCAGCGTACAACAGGGGAGTGAAAAACTGTTTTTT.

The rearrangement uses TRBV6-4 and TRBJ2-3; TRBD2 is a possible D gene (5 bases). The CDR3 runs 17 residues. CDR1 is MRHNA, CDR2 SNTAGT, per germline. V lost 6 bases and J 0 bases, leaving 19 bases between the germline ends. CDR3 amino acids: CASSPEPGSPSTDTQYF. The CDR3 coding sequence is TGTGCCAGCAGCCCCGAGCCGGGATCCCCTAGCACAGATACGCAGTATTTT.

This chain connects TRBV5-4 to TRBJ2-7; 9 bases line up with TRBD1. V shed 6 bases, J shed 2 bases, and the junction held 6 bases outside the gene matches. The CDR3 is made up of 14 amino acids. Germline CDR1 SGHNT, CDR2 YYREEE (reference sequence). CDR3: CASNRDRAAYEQYF. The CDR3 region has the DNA TGTGCCAGCAACAGGGACAGGGCTGCCTACGAGCAGTACTTC.

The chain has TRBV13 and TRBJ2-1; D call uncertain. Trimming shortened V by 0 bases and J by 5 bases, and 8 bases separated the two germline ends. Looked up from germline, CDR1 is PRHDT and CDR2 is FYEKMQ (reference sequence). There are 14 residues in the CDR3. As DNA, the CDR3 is TGTGCCAGCAGCTTAGGCCGCCGGGACAATGAGCAGTTCTTC. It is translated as CASSLGRRDNEQFF.

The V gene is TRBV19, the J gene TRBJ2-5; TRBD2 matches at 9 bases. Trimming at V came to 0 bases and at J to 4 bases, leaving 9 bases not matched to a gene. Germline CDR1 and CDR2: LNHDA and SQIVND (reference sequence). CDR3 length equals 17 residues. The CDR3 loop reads CASSIDKTSGEGETQYF. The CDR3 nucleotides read TGTGCCAGTAGTATAGATAAGACTAGCGGAGAGGGAGAGACCCAGTACTTC. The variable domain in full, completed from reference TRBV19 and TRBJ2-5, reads DGGITQSPKYLFRKEGQNVTLSCEQNLNHDAMYWYRQDPGQGLRLIYYSQIVNDFQKGDIAEGYSVSREKKESFPLTVTSAQKNPTAFYLCASSIDKTSGEGETQYFGPGTRLLVL.

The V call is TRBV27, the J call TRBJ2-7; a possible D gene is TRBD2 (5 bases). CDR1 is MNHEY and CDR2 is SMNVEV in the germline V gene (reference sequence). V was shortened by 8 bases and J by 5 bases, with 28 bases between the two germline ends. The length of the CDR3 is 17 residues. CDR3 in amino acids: CASGLQSLTSRTHEQYF. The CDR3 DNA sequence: TGTGCCAGCGGCCTCCAATCACTTACTAGTAGGACCCACGAGCAGTACTTC.

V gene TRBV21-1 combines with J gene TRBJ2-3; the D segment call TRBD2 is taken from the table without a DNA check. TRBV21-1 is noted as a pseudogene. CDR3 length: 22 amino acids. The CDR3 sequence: CASSIEARGYHGVDSISSRQYF. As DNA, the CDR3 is TGTGCCAGCAGCATAGAGGCTCGGGGATACCACGGTGTTGATTCAATATCTAGTAGGCAGTATTTT.

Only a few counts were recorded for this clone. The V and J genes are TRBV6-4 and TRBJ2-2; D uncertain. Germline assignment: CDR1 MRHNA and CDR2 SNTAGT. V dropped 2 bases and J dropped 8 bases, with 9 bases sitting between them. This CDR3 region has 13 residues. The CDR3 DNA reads TGTGCCAGCAGTGACAGCGAAAGAGGGGAGCTGTTTTTT. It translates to CASSDSERGELFF.

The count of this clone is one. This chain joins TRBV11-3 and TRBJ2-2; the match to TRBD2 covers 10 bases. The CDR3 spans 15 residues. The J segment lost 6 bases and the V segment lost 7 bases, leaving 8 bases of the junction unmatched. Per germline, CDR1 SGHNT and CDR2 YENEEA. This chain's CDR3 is CASMGASGSSGELFF. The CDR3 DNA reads TGTGCCAGCATGGGGGCTAGCGGGAGTTCCGGGGAGCTGTTTTTT.

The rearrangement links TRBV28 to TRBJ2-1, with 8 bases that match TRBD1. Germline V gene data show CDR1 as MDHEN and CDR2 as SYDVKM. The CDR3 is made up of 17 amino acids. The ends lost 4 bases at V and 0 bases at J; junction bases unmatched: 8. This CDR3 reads CASSSGQGLLSYNEQFF. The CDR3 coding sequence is TGTGCCAGCAGTTCCGGACAGGGCCTCCTCTCCTACAATGAGCAGTTCTTC.

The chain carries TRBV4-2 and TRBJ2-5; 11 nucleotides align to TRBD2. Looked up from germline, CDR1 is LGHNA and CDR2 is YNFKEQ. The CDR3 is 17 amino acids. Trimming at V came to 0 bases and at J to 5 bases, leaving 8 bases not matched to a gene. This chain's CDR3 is CASSQDRLAGGRETQYF. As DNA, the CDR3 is TGTGCCAGCAGCCAAGATCGGCTAGCGGGAGGAAGGGAGACCCAGTACTTC.